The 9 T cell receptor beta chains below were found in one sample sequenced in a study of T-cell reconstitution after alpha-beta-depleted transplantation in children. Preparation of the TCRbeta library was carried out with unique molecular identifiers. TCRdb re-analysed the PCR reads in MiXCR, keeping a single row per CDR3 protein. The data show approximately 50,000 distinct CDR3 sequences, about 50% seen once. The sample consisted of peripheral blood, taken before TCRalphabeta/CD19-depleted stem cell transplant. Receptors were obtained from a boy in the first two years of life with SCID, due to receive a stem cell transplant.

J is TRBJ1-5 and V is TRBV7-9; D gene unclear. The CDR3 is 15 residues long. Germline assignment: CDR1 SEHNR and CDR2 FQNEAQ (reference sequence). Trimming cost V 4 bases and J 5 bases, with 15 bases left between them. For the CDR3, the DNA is TGTGCCAGCAGCTCCCCCGGGTCGGAGTATCAGCCCCAGCATTTT. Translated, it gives CASSSPGSEYQPQHF.

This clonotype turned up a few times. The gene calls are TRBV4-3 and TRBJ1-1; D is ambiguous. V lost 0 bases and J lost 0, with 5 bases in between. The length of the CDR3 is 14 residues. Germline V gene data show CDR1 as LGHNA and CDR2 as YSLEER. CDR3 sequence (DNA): TGCGCCAGCAGCCAAGATAGGCTGAACACTGAAGCTTTCTTT. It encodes CASSQDRLNTEAFF.

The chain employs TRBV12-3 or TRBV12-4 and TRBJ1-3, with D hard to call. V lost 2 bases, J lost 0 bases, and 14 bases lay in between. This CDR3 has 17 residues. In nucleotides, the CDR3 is TGTGCCAGCAGTTTATTGTTTAGGTCCAACTCTGGAAACACCATATATTTT. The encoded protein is CASSLLFRSNSGNTIYF.

CDR3 in DNA: TGCAGCGTGAGGTCGCAGCGTGGCTACACCTTC. Protein sequence: CSVRSQRGYTF. The rearrangement joins TRBV29-1 to TRBJ1-2; D unresolved. The CDR3 extends over 11 amino acids. Per the germline V gene, CDR1 is SQVTM and CDR2 is ANQGSEA. V lost 6 bases and J 7 bases, leaving 12 bases between the germline ends.

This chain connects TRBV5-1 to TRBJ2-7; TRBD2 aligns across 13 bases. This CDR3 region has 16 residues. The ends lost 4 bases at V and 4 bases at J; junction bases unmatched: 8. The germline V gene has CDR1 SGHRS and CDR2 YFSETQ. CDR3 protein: CASSPRPGLAGYEQYF. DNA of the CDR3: TGCGCCAGCAGCCCCCGCCCGGGACTAGCGGGGTACGAGCAGTACTTC.

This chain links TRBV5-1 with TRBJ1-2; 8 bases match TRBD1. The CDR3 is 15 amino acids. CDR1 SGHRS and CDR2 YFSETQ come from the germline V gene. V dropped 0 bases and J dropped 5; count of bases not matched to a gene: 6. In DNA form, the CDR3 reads TGCGCCAGCAGCTTGGACGGACAGGGAGTATATGGCTACACCTTC. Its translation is CASSLDGQGVYGYTF.

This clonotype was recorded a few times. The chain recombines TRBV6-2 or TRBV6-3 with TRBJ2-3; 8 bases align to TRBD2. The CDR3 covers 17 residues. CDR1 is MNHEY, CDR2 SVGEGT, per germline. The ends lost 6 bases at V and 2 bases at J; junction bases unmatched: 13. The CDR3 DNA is TGTGCCAGCAGCGGGGGACTAGAGGCCCTATACACAGATACGCAGTATTTT. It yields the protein CASSGGLEALYTDTQYF.

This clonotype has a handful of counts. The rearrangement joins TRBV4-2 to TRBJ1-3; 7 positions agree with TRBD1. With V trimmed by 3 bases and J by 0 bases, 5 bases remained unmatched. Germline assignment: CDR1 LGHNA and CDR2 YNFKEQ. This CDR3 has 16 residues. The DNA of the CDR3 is TGTGCCAGCAGCCAGGGTGACAGGGACTCTGGAAACACCATATATTTT. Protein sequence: CASSQGDRDSGNTIYF.

For the CDR3, the DNA is TGCGCCAGCAGCTTGAGGGGGCGGGGGGCCGCTGAAGCTTTCTTT. Amino acids: CASSLRGRGAAEAFF. The rearrangement uses TRBV5-1 and TRBJ1-1, with TRBD1 matching over 7 bases. Germline CDR1 reads SGHRS; CDR2 reads YFSETQ. V shed 1 base, J shed 6 bases, and the junction held 9 bases outside the gene matches. The CDR3 runs to 15 residues. The full variable domain, completed using reference TRBV5-1 and TRBJ1-1, is KAGVTQTPRYLIKTRGQQVTLSCSPISGHRSVSWYQQTPGQGLQFLFEYFSETQRNKGNFPGRFSGRQFSNSRSEMNVSTLELGDSALYLCASSLRGRGAAEAFFGQGTRLTVV.